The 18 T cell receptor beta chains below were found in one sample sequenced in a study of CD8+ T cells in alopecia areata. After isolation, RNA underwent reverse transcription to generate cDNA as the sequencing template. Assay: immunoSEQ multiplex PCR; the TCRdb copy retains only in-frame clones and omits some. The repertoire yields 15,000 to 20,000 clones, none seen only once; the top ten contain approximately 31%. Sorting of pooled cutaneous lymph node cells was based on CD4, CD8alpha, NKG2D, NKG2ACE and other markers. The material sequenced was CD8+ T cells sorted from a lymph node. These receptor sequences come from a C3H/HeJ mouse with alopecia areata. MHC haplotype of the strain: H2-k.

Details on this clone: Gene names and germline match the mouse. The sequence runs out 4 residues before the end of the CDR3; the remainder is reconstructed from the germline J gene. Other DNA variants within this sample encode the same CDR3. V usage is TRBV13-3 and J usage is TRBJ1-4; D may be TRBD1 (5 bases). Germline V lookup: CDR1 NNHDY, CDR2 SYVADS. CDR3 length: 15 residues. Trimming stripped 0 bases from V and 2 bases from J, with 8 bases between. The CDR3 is CASSDAGQSNERLFF. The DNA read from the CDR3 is TGTGCCAGCAGTGATGCTGGACAATCCAACGAA.

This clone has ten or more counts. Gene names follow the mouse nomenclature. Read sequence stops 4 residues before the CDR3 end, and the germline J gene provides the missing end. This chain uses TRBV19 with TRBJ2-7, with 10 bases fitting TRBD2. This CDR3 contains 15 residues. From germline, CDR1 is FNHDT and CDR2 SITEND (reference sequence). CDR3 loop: CASSISLGGLYEQYF. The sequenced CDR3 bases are TGTGCCAGCAGTATAAGTCTGGGGGGGCTATAT.

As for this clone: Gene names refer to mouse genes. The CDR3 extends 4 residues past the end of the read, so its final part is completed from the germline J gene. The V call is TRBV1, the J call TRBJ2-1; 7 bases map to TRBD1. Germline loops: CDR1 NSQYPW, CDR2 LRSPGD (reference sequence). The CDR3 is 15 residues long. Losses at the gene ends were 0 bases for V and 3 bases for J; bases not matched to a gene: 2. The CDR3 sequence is CTCSADSGGYAEQFF. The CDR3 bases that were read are TGCACCTGCAGTGCAGATTCAGGGGGCTATGCT.

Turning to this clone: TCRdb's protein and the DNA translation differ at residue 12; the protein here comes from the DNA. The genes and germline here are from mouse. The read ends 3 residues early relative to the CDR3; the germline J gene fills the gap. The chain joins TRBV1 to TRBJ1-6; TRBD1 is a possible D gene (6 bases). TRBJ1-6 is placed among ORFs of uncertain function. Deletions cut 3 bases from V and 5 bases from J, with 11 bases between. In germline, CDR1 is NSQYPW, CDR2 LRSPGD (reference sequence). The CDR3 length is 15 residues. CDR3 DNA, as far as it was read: TGCACCTGCAGTGCTACCGGGACAAATAATTCGCCC. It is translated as CTCSATGTNNSP. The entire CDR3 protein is CTCSATGTNNSPLYF.

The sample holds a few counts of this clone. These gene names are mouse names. Partial CDR3 DNA: TGCACCTGCAGTGCAGAGGTTCTTTCCAACGAA. Its protein is CTCSAEVLSNE. The CDR3 in full is CTCSAEVLSNERLFF. This chain joins TRBV1 and TRBJ1-4, with D hard to call. Sequencing ends 4 residues short of the CDR3 end; the germline J gene provides the rest. CDR1 and CDR2 (germline): NSQYPW, LRSPGD (reference sequence). Between the trimmed V and J ends, which lost 0 bases and 0 bases, there was a span of 5 bases. The CDR3 sequence is 15 residues long.

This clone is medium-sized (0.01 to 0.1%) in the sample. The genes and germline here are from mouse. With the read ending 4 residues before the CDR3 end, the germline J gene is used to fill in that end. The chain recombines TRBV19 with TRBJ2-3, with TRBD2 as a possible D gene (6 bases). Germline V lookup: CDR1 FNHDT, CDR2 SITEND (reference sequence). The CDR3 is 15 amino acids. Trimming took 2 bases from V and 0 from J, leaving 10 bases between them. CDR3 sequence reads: CASSIWGSSAETLYF. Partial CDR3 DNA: TGTGCCAGCAGTATTTGGGGGTCTAGTGCAGAA.

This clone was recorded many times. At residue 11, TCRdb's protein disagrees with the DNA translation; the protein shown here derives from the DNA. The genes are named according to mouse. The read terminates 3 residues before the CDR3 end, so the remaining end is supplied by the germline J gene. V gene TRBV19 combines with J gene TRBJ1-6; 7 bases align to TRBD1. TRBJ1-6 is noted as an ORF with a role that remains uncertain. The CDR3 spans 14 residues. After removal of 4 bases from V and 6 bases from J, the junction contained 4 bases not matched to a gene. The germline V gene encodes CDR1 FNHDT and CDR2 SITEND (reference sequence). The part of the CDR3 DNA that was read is TGTGCCAGCAGTCTCCGGGACAGTAATTCGCCC. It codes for CASSLRDSNSP. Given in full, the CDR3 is CASSLRDSNSPLYF.

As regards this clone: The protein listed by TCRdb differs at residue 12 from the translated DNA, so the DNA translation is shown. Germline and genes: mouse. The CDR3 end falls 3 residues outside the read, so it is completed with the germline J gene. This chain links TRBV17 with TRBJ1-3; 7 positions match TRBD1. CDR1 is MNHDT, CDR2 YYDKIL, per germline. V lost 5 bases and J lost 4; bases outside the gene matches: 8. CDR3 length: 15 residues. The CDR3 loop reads CASSPGRGQGNTLYF. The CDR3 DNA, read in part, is TGTGCTAGCAGTCCGGGGAGGGGGCAGGGAAATACG.

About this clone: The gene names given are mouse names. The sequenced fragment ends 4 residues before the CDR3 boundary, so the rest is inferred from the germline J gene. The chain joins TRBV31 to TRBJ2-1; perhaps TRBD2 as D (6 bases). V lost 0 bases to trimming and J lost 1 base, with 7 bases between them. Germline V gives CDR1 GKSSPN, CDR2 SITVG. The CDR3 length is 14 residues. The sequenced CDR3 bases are TGTGCCTGGAGTCTACTGGGAAACTATGCT. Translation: CAWSLLGNYA. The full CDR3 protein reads CAWSLLGNYAEQFF.

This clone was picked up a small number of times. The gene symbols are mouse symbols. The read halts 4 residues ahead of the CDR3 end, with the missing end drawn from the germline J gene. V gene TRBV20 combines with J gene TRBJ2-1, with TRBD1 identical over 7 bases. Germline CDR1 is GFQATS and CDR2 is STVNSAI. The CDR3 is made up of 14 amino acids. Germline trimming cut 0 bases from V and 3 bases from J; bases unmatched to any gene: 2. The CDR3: CGAREGTVYAEQFF. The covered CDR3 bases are TGTGGTGCTAGGGAAGGGACAGTCTATGCT.

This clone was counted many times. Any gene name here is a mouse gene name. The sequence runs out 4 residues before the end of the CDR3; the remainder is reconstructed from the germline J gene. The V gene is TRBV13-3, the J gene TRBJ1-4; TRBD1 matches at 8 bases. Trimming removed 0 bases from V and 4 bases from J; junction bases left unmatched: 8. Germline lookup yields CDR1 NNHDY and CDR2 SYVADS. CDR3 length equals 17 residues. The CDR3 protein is CASSDAGRGRINERLFF. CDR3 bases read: TGTGCCAGCAGTGATGCAGGCAGGGGGCGAATCAACGAA.

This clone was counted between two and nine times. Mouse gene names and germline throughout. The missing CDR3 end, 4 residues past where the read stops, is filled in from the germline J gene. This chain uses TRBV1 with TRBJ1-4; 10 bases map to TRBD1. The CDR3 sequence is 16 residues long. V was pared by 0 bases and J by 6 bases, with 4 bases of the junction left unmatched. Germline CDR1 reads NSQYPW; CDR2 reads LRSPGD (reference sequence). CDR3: CTCSADSGTGDERLFF. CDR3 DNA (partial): TGCACCTGCAGTGCAGATTCCGGGACAGGGGACGAA.

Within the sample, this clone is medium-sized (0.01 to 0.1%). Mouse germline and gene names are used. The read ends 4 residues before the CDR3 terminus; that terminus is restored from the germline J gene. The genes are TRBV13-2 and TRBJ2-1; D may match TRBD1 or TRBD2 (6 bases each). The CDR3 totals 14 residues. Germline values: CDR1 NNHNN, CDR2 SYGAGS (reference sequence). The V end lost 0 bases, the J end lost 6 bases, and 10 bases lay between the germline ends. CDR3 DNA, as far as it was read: TGTGCCAGCGGTGATGGGGGGCGCGGTGCT. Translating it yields CASGDGGRGA. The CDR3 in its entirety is CASGDGGRGAEQFF.

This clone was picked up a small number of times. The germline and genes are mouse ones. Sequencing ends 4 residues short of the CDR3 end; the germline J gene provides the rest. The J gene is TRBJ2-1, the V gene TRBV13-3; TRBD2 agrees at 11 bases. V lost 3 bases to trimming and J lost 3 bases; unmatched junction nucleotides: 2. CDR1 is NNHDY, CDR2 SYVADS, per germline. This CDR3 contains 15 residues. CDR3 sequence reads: CASSAGLGGYAEQFF. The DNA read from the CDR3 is TGTGCCAGCAGTGCAGGACTGGGGGGCTATGCT.

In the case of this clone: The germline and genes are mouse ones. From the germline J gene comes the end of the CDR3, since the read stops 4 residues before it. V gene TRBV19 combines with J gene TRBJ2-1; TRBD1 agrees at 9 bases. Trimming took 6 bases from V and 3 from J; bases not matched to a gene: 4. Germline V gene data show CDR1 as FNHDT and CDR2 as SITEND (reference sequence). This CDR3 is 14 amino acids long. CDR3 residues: CASTPTGGYAEQFF. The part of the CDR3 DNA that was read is TGTGCCAGCACTCCGACAGGGGGCTATGCT.

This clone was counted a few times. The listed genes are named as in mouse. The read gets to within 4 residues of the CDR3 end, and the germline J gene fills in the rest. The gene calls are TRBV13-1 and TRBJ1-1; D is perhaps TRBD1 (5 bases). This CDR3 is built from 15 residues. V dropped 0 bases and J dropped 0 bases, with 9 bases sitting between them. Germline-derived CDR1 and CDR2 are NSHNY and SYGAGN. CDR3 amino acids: CASSDEVGANTEVFF. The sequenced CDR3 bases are TGTGCCAGCAGTGATGAGGTAGGGGCAAACACA.

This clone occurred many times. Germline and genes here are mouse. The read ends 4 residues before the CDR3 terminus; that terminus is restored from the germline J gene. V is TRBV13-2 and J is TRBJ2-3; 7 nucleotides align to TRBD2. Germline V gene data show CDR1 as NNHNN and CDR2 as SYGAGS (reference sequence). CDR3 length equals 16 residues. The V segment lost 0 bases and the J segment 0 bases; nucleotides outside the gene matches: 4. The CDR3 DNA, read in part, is TGTGCCAGCGGTGATGCAGTCTGGGGGAGTGCAGAA. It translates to CASGDAVWGSAE. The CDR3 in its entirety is CASGDAVWGSAETLYF.

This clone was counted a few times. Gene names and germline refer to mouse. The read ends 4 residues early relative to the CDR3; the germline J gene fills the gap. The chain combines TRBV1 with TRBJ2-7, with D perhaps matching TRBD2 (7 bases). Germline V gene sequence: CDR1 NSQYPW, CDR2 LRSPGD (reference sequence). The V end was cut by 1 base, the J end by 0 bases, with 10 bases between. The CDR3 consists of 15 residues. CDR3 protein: CTCSAGGGDSYEQYF. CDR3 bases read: TGCACCTGCAGTGCAGGAGGGGGGGACTCCTAT.